This TCR beta chain comes out of a study of blood T cells in healthy people across ages. On the study more broadly: Per every two T cells, about one barcoded beta molecule was captured by template switching.

General study points: The fall in TCR beta diversity per million T cells was roughly linear with age. Researchers judged that diversity estimates from one million T cells fell short of true values. Compared with aged donors, long-lived donors showed fewer expanded clones, suggesting selection.

Trimming cost V 1 base and J 2 bases, with 18 bases left between them. Germline CDR1 is DFQATT and CDR2 is SNEGSKA (reference sequence). The length of the CDR3 is 17 residues. Sample-barcoded 5' priming and a J-beta primer mix drove a second PCR of roughly 7 to 11 cycles. One entry per CDR3 protein results from TCRdb running MiXCR on the 5' RACE reads. The table lists 1.5 million to 2 million distinct CDR3 sequences, 28% of them singletons. As concerns this clonotype: Antigen unknown. This may stem from a read error, because a much larger clone lies one nucleotide away.

The sample was blood. The TCR originated in a woman in her 30s in good health. This sequence joins TRBV20-1 and TRBJ2-1, with D perhaps matching TRBD1 (6 bases). This CDR3 is CSARAASERQAYNEQFF. The CDR3 nucleotides are TGCAGTGCTAGAGCAGCATCAGAGAGACAGGCCTACAATGAGCAGTTCTTC.